The sequence of this T cell receptor (beta chain) was determined in a study of T cells in Graves' hyperthyroidism and ophthalmopathy. Study-wide results and limits: In blood, most of the thyroid clonotypes expanded above 0.001 were also present. A model of 13 V-J pairs discriminated ophthalmopathy from stable hyperthyroidism.

Graves' hyperthyroidism showing no ophthalmopathy progression within 18 months was considered stable. Amplified regions were TCR beta CDR3 sequences from RNA transcripts. TCR CDR3 regions were first amplified by RT-PCR with HTBI primers. TCRdb called the multiplex PCR reads again in MiXCR, with one record for every CDR3 protein. The sample yields over 150,000 distinct CDR3 sequences, about a sixth seen once. Concerning this clonotype: Its antigen is currently unknown.

The germline gives CDR1 WNHNN, CDR2 SYGVQD (reference sequence). V lost 8 bases, J lost 13 bases, and 15 bases lay in between. There are 11 residues in the CDR3. The J gene is TRBJ2-1, the V gene TRBV10-1; the D call may be TRBD1 or TRBD2 (5 bases each). The sample taken for sequencing was blood. The TCR sequence derives from a woman aged 45 to 65 with Graves' hyperthyroidism. The CDR3 loop reads CASEGLRRQFF. DNA for the CDR3: TGCGCCAGCGAGGGGCTCCGTAGACAGTTCTTC.